The 17 T cell receptor beta chains below come from one sample, sequenced in a study of T cell repertoires in ileal Crohn's disease. Produced via immunoSEQ multiplex PCR; TCRdb's table is partial and in-frame only. Counted here are about 15,000 clones, just under 80% occurring once; the ten biggest clones make up around 20%. The sample consisted of ileal tissue. These receptors were taken from an adult with Crohn's disease.

The gene calls are TRBV11-2 and TRBJ2-7; 11 positions match TRBD2. This CDR3 has 15 amino acids. The J segment lost 2 bases and the V segment lost 5 bases, leaving 5 bases of the junction unmatched. Germline V gene sequence: CDR1 SGHAT, CDR2 FQNNGV. The CDR3 nucleotides read TGTGCCAGCAGCCCCCTTAGCGGGAGGGCCTACGAGCAGTACTTC. Amino acids: CASSPLSGRAYEQYF.

The V and J genes are TRBV7-2 and TRBJ1-5, with D tentatively TRBD1 (5 bases). The ends were cut back, 5 bases at V and 6 bases at J, with 17 bases in the middle. CDR1 is SGHTA and CDR2 is FQGNSA in the germline V gene. CDR3 size: 15 residues. CDR3 DNA: TGTGCCAGCAGCCTGGGAATTCAGGGTTTTCAGCCCCAGCATTTT. Amino acids: CASSLGIQGFQPQHF.

The chain links TRBV6-4 to TRBJ2-1, with TRBD2 matching 11 bases. This CDR3 has 16 amino acids. Germline trimming cut 6 bases from V and 4 bases from J; bases unmatched to any gene: 8. CDR1 is MRHNA, CDR2 SNTAGT, per germline. The CDR3 is CASSLTSGGTYNEQFF. Written as DNA, the CDR3 is TGTGCCAGCAGCCTCACTAGCGGGGGAACTTACAATGAGCAGTTCTTC.

The chain carries TRBV5-4 and TRBJ1-6; TRBD1 matches at 7 bases. Germline V gene lookup returns CDR1 SGHNT and CDR2 YYREEE (reference sequence). Losses at the gene ends were 1 base for V and 11 bases for J; bases not matched to a gene: 9. This CDR3 spans 15 amino acids. The CDR3 loop reads CASSLSPRGVAPLHF. The CDR3 DNA reads as TGTGCCAGCAGCTTGTCCCCCAGGGGGGTGGCACCCCTCCACTTT.

The chain combines TRBV6-5 with TRBJ2-5, with TRBD1 matching 9 bases. This CDR3 is built from 13 residues. Germline CDR1 reads MNHEY; CDR2 reads SVGAGI. With V trimmed by 6 bases and J by 10 bases, 9 bases remained unmatched. Written as DNA, the CDR3 is TGTGCCAGCAGCCAACAGGGGGCGGGGGTCCAGTACTTC. It specifies CASSQQGAGVQYF.

DNA of the CDR3: TGCAGCGTGCGGGGCGGGGGGGCCACAGATACGCAGTATTTT. Encoded protein: CSVRGGGATDTQYF. The chain couples TRBV29-1 to TRBJ2-3, with 9 bases fitting TRBD2. The CDR3 contains 14 residues. CDR1 is SQVTM, CDR2 ANQGSEA, per germline. J lost 2 bases, V lost 6 bases, and 6 bases had no gene match.

The CDR3 here is CASRPGRGGSYEQYF. The CDR3 DNA reads TGTGCCAGCAGGCCGGGACGTGGAGGGTCCTACGAGCAGTACTTC. The V and J genes are TRBV27 and TRBJ2-7; D perhaps matches TRBD2 (6 bases). The germline V gene encodes CDR1 MNHEY and CDR2 SMNVEV (reference sequence). CDR3 length: 15 amino acids. V was trimmed by 6 bases and J by 1 base, leaving 16 bases between them.

This clone was seen more than once but under ten times. V usage is TRBV18 and J usage is TRBJ2-7, with a tentative D call TRBD2 (6 bases). The CDR3 runs to 15 residues. The V end was cut by 0 bases, the J end by 0 bases, with 9 bases between. Looked up from germline, CDR1 is KGHSH and CDR2 is LQKENI. The CDR3 here is CASSPPRGSSYEQYF. CDR3 in DNA: TGTGCCAGCTCACCACCGCGGGGCTCCTCCTACGAGCAGTACTTC.

This clone showed up just a few times. The genes are TRBV29-1 and TRBJ2-1; 10 nucleotides agree with TRBD2. Germline V gene sequence: CDR1 SQVTM, CDR2 ANQGSEA. CDR3 length: 16 amino acids. With 4 bases clipped from V and 0 bases from J, the junction kept 6 bases outside the gene matches. CDR3 sequence (DNA): TGCAGCGTTGTAGGACTAGCGGTCCTCTCCTACAATGAGCAGTTCTTC. Its protein product is CSVVGLAVLSYNEQFF.

J is TRBJ2-7 and V is TRBV4-2; 10 nucleotides align to TRBD2. Losses at the gene ends were 6 bases for V and 3 bases for J; bases not matched to a gene: 8. The CDR3 has 15 residues. Germline values: CDR1 LGHNA, CDR2 YNFKEQ. The CDR3 DNA reads TGTGCCAGCAGTCCCACCGGGACTAGCGACTACGAGCAGTACTTC. Its translation is CASSPTGTSDYEQYF.

This clone was seen a single time. In DNA form, the CDR3 reads TGTGCCACCAGACAGGGGTTGAACGGCAATCAGCCCCAGCATTTT. It codes for CATRQGLNGNQPQHF. The genes are TRBV19 and TRBJ1-5; 8 positions match TRBD1. V lost 10 bases, J lost 2 bases, and 10 bases stayed unmatched. The CDR3 has 15 residues. Germline loops: CDR1 LNHDA, CDR2 SQIVND (reference sequence). Filled out from reference TRBV19 and TRBJ1-5, the complete variable domain reads DGGITQSPKYLFRKEGQNVTLSCEQNLNHDAMYWYRQDPGQGLRLIYYSQIVNDFQKGDIAEGYSVSREKKESFPLTVTSAQKNPTAFYLCATRQGLNGNQPQHFGDGTRLSIL.

This rearrangement joins TRBV2 to TRBJ1-1; maybe TRBD1 (5 bases). V lost 5 bases and J 11 bases, leaving 18 bases between the germline ends. Germline values: CDR1 SNHLY, CDR2 FYNNEI. This CDR3 contains 13 residues. CDR3 DNA sequence: TGTGCCAGCAGTCCCGACAGCCGCGGATGGGCTTTCTTT. This translates into CASSPDSRGWAFF.

The chain links TRBV5-4 to TRBJ2-7, with TRBD2 matching over 16 bases. CDR1 SGHNT and CDR2 YYREEE come from the germline V gene (reference sequence). The length of the CDR3 is 18 residues. After removal of 4 bases from V and 5 bases from J, the junction contained 12 bases not matched to a gene. The CDR3, as DNA: TGTGCCAGCAGCCTAGCCCCGGGACTAGCGGGAGGGCGGGACGAGCAGTACTTC. The encoded protein is CASSLAPGLAGGRDEQYF. The variable domain in full, completed from reference TRBV5-4 and TRBJ2-7, reads ETGVTQSPTHLIKTRGQQVTLRCSSQSGHNTVSWYQQALGQGPQFIFQYYREEENGRGNFPPRFSGLQFPNYSSELNVNALELDDSALYLCASSLAPGLAGGRDEQYFGPGTRLTVT.

The chain couples TRBV11-2 to TRBJ2-5; 11 bases fit TRBD2. Germline-derived CDR1 and CDR2 are SGHAT and FQNNGV. The CDR3 length is 15 residues. V was clipped by 6 bases and J by 4 bases; unmatched bases: 7. Here the CDR3 DNA reads TGTGCCAGCAGTATTAGCGGGGGGGCTTTAGAGACCCAGTACTTC. Its protein is CASSISGGALETQYF.

Comment on this clone: The same CDR3 also results from other DNA sequences found in this sample. The V and J genes are TRBV5-6 and TRBJ1-2; perhaps TRBD1 as D (6 bases). This CDR3 comprises 12 residues. V lost 5 bases and J 5 bases, leaving 10 bases between the germline ends. Germline loops: CDR1 SGHDT, CDR2 YYEEEE. CDR3 sequence reads: CASRLQGYGYTF. DNA for the CDR3: TGTGCCAGCAGATTACAGGGTTATGGCTACACCTTC.

The chain employs TRBV19 and TRBJ2-1, with TRBD1 as a possible D gene (6 bases). V lost 6 bases and J 0 bases, leaving 12 bases between the germline ends. The CDR3 has 15 amino acids. Germline assignment: CDR1 LNHDA and CDR2 SQIVND (reference sequence). The CDR3 DNA follows: TGTGCCAGTAGCCTCGGACAGAGCTCCTACAATGAGCAGTTCTTC. This sequence encodes CASSLGQSSYNEQFF.

The chain has TRBV27 and TRBJ1-5; TRBD1 might be the D (6 bases). CDR1 is MNHEY, CDR2 SMNVEV, per germline (reference sequence). The CDR3 is made up of 17 amino acids. Trimming stripped 5 bases from V and 3 bases from J, with 20 bases between. In DNA, the CDR3 is TGTGCCAGCAGTCCCCTTCTGGCAGGGGCGTACAATCAGCCCCAGCATTTT. Amino acids: CASSPLLAGAYNQPQHF.